This T cell receptor (beta chain) comes out of a study of blood T cell repertoires in COVID-19. About the research overall: Material from acute and convalescent COVID-19 was sourced from the United States, Italy and Spain. T cells, B-cell-depleted T cells, or PBMCs supplied cDNA or gDNA.

In the original analysis: Amplification with reference gene primers provided the estimates of nucleated cell counts. TCRdb keeps only in-frame clones here, not all; method: immunoSEQ multiplex PCR. The DNA was the basis for D and trimming; V, J and clone size are from that table. The sample holds approximately 37,000 clones; about 85% are singletons and the top ten take about two fifths. This clone showed up just once. Germline CDR1 is KGHSH and CDR2 is LQKENI. The V end lost 8 bases, the J end lost 0 bases, and 13 bases lay between the germline ends. This CDR3 contains 14 residues. The receptor's source is a man between 60 and 70 years old with active or convalescent COVID-19. Sequenced input: peripheral blood. The chain carries TRBV18 and TRBJ1-1; D unresolved. The CDR3, as DNA: TGTGCCAGCCTGCCCTCGGGGATGAACACTGAAGCTTTCTTT. This translates into CASLPSGMNTEAFF.